This T cell receptor beta chain was obtained from a study of regulatory T cells in long-lasting Graves disease (dated by TCRdb to the early 2020s). Background for the entire study: Persistent Graves' disease was defined as persistently positive TSH receptor autoantibodies together with antithyroid drug treatment for over 5 years. This study used TCR sequencing and RNA sequencing of peripheral blood to compare persistent Graves' disease patients against newly diagnosed Graves' disease patients. The study was registered as a clinical trial and conducted in China. A total of around 33 samples were covered by TCR sequencing, comprising approximately 13 persistent and around 20 newly diagnosed Graves' disease patients. Persistent Graves' disease patients in the clinical cohort had taken antithyroid drugs for approximately 9.5 years on average. Results the study describes overall, beyond this receptor: The authors acknowledged the small sample size as a limitation that may reduce accuracy. Compared with newly diagnosed patients, patients with persistent Graves' disease had lower TCR Shannon entropy and fewer highly expanded clones, which suggests clonal expansion. Persistent disease showed preferential use of TRBV28, TRBJ1-2 and TRBJ2-5, whereas newly diagnosed disease favored TRBV20-1 and TRBJ2-1. Patients with persistent disease shared more public clonotypes (around 2,500) than newly diagnosed patients did (nearly 1,000). Because the primary lesion, thyroid tissue, could not be accessed, the study looked at peripheral blood alone. Only the TCR beta chain was sequenced and analyzed.

Libraries were constructed by multiplex PCR. For sequencing, an Illumina HiSeq 4000 was employed. iRepertoire HTBI primers and Arm-PCR amplification of CDR3 regions were used to construct TCR beta libraries. Gel purification was performed on PCR products prior to sequencing. Under the source paper's analysis protocol: A total of 60 to 80 TRBV and 14 TRBJ segments were identified across samples and were used for gene usage analysis of CDR3 amino acid clonotypes. Filtered high-quality paired reads were merged into contigs using COPE and FqMerger. Contigs were aligned with BLAST to IMGT TRBV, TRBD and TRBJ reference genes, and CDR3 was defined per IMGT. Highly expanded clones were defined as clonotypes with a frequency above 0.1%. Shannon entropy served as the measure of repertoire diversity, while the Gini coefficient captured V-J evenness. Public clonotypes were defined as clonotypes shared by more than one individual. The public reads were reanalyzed by TCRdb: fastp trimming at Q25, MiXCR alignment, in-frame beta chains only. Rows merge per CDR3 protein into single entries with the most common DNA and genes. These V and J calls rely on TCRdb rather than the paper's analysis. The sample table records about 470,000 distinct CDR3 sequences; 20% to 25% of these occur just once. 7% to 9% of the sample rests with the top ten.

The sample's time point label, decoded: persistent/refractory GD, antithyroid drugs over 5 years with positive TRAb. RNA was extracted from PBMCs in TRIzol for both TCR sequencing and RNA sequencing. The diagnosis of Graves' disease followed American Thyroid Association guidelines. Recruitment of patients was carried out at an endocrinology department in Xi'an, China. From each patient, about 9 milliliters of peripheral blood was collected into an EDTA anticoagulant tube. PBMCs were isolated by Ficoll Paque Plus density gradient separation without further T cell sorting. An Agilent 2100 Bioanalyzer and agarose gel were used to check RNA quality, and a NanoDrop 2000 was used to measure RNA concentration. Points on this clonotype: Its antigen target is currently unknown. Per-nucleotide qualities are absent, and no much larger clonotype sits a single base away.

Spanning cysteine to phenylalanine, the CDR3 consists of 14 amino acids. Only the CDR3 DNA stays, 42 bases, in frame from base 1. The germline V gene encodes CDR1 SQVTM and CDR2 ANQGSEA. V trim: 4 bases; J trim: 3 bases; unmatched bases: 7. The sequence is built from TRBV29-1 and TRBJ2-5; TRBD1 aligns with 8 central bases. This receptor was taken from a female donor with Graves disease. The sample here was peripheral blood mononuclear cells (PBMCs), taken when the disease was refractory, from a patient treated with antithyroid drugs. The DNA reads as follows: TGCAGCGTTGGTCAGCAGGGGGCTAAAGAGACCCAGTACTTC. Its coded protein is CSVGQQGAKETQYF.